The 31 T cell receptor beta chains in this list originate from one sample, sequenced in a study of immune cell composition in non-small cell lung cancer. Profiling relied on immunoSEQ multiplex PCR, and the TCRdb table lists in-frame clones only, not all of them. This sample yields some 1,700 clones, of which about 60% are seen a single time; roughly 14% belongs to the top ten. Normal lung was sampled as far from the tumour as possible, at least 3 cm. Sample: non-adjacent lung tissue. These receptor sequences come from a human donor with non-small cell lung cancer.

The gene calls are TRBV30 and TRBJ1-4; 7 bases agree with TRBD1. The V gene's germline CDR1 is GTSNPN and CDR2 SVGIG (reference sequence). This CDR3 contains 15 residues. V lost 2 bases and J lost 5; bases outside the gene matches: 8. This CDR3 reads CAWSFLTGKNEKLFF. In DNA, the CDR3 is TGTGCCTGGAGTTTTTTGACAGGGAAAAATGAAAAACTGTTTTTT.

The chain has TRBV10-3 and TRBJ2-1; 7 bases fit TRBD1. This CDR3 is 13 amino acids long. V was pared by 10 bases and J by 5 bases, with 8 bases of the junction left unmatched. From germline, CDR1 is ENHRY and CDR2 SYGVKD. CDR3 residues: CATGTALDNEQFF. The CDR3 DNA reads as TGTGCCACCGGGACAGCCCTTGACAATGAGCAGTTCTTC.

The chain employs TRBV5-4 and TRBJ1-4; 8 nucleotides align to TRBD1. The V segment lost 2 bases and the J segment 8 bases; nucleotides outside the gene matches: 5. From germline, CDR1 is SGHNT and CDR2 YYREEE (reference sequence). The CDR3 length is 14 residues. The CDR3 loop is CASSFDRGGEKLFF. In DNA form, the CDR3 reads TGTGCCAGCAGCTTTGACAGGGGAGGGGAAAAACTGTTTTTT.

This sequence joins TRBV7-2 and TRBJ2-3; 9 bases are a match to TRBD2. The CDR3 consists of 16 residues. The germline CDR1 and CDR2 sequences are SGHTA and FQGNSA. The junction had 5 bases not matched to a gene; V was cut back by 4 bases and J by 0 bases. DNA of the CDR3: TGTGCCAGCAGCTACTCTAGCGGGATCAGCACAGATACGCAGTATTTT. Translation: CASSYSSGISTDTQYF.

The CDR3 reads CASSLRREYGEQFF. The CDR3 coding sequence is TGTGCCAGCAGCTTACGGCGGGAGTACGGTGAGCAGTTCTTC. This chain connects TRBV5-4 to TRBJ2-1; 7 bases fit TRBD2. Germline CDR1 SGHNT, CDR2 YYREEE (reference sequence). This CDR3 is built from 14 residues. V shed 2 bases and J 9 bases; nucleotides not matched to a gene: 8.

This chain connects TRBV6-1 to TRBJ2-5; the match to TRBD1 covers 8 bases. The germline CDR1 and CDR2 sequences are MNHNS and SASEGT. This CDR3 has 13 residues. J gave up 5 bases and V 5 bases, and 4 bases lay outside the gene matches. The CDR3 coding sequence is TGTGCCAGCAGTAGGACAGGGATGGAGACCCAGTACTTC. Its translation: CASSRTGMETQYF.

The V and J genes are TRBV10-3 and TRBJ2-7; 7 positions match TRBD1. The ends lost 4 bases at V and 6 bases at J; junction bases unmatched: 3. This CDR3 is built from 12 residues. From germline, CDR1 is ENHRY and CDR2 SYGVKD. CDR3 amino acids: CAISGGQREQYF. For the CDR3, the DNA is TGTGCCATCAGTGGGGGACAGCGCGAGCAGTACTTC.

In nucleotides, the CDR3 is TGTGCCAGCAGGCCTCAGGGAGGGTGGAGTGAAAAACTGTTTTTT. It translates to CASRPQGGWSEKLFF. This chain joins TRBV28 and TRBJ1-4; D is perhaps TRBD1 (5 bases). The germline V and J ends were trimmed by 6 bases and 7 bases, with 18 bases remaining between them. In germline, CDR1 is MDHEN, CDR2 SYDVKM. The length of the CDR3 is 15 residues.

In nucleotides, the CDR3 is TGCGCCAGCAGATCCGACACGGGACTACCTGAAGCTTTCTTT. Protein product: CASRSDTGLPEAFF. The rearrangement links TRBV5-1 to TRBJ1-1, with D perhaps TRBD1 (5 bases). The V end was cut by 5 bases, the J end by 6 bases, with 17 bases between. There are 14 residues in the CDR3. Germline CDR1 reads SGHRS; CDR2 reads YFSETQ.

The chain combines TRBV5-4 with TRBJ2-7, with D maybe TRBD2 (6 bases). The ends were cut back, 2 bases at V and 0 bases at J, with 9 bases in the middle. This CDR3 has 14 residues. Germline CDR1 reads SGHNT; CDR2 reads YYREEE (reference sequence). CDR3 sequence reads: CASSLTGDSYEQYF. CDR3 DNA: TGTGCCAGCAGCTTAACGGGGGACTCCTACGAGCAGTACTTC.

V and J are TRBV5-3 and TRBJ2-1; 8 bases agree with TRBD1. TRBV5-3 is recorded as an ORF, its role being uncertain. This CDR3 is 15 amino acids long. J was trimmed by 4 bases and V by 8 bases; bases with no gene match: 11. The CDR3 DNA reads as TGTGCCAGCAGCCCCGGGACAGGTTCTTACAATGAGCAGTTCTTC. It is translated as CASSPGTGSYNEQFF.

This clone counts as medium-sized. The V gene is TRBV11-1, the J gene TRBJ2-5; 9 bases are a match to TRBD2. CDR1 SGHAT and CDR2 FQDESV come from the germline V gene (reference sequence). Trimming at V came to 3 bases and at J to 7 bases, leaving 6 bases not matched to a gene. The CDR3 has 14 amino acids. CDR3 sequence: CASSLVGREGTQYF. The CDR3 nucleotides are TGTGCCAGCAGCTTGGTAGGGCGGGAGGGGACCCAGTACTTC.

This clone was recorded a few times. CDR3 region: CASSGGSQPQHF. The CDR3 DNA sequence: TGTGCCAGCAGCGGTGGCAGTCAGCCCCAGCATTTT. The J gene is TRBJ1-5, the V gene TRBV5-6, with no clear D. This CDR3 is 12 amino acids long. V was shortened by 4 bases and J by 6 bases, with 8 bases between the two germline ends. Germline loops: CDR1 SGHDT, CDR2 YYEEEE.

In this sample, this clone turned up once. This chain uses TRBV5-1 with TRBJ1-1; perhaps TRBD1 as D (5 bases). The CDR3 is made up of 12 amino acids. Trimming took 0 bases from V and 7 from J, leaving 7 bases between them. Germline V gives CDR1 SGHRS, CDR2 YFSETQ. Here the CDR3 reads CASSLAGGEAFF. The CDR3 nucleotides are TGCGCCAGCAGCTTGGCGGGGGGTGAAGCTTTCTTT.

The chain employs TRBV2 and TRBJ1-5; 7 nucleotides line up with TRBD1. CDR1 is SNHLY, CDR2 FYNNEI, per germline. CDR3 length equals 13 residues. Trimming took 5 bases from V and 4 from J; bases not matched to a gene: 2. CDR3 nucleotides: TGTGCCAGCAGTATACAGGGGAATCAGCCCCAGCATTTT. As protein: CASSIQGNQPQHF.

This clone turned up a few times. The genes are TRBV5-1 and TRBJ1-1; the D gene is possibly TRBD1 (5 bases). V gave up 6 bases and J gave up 5 bases, with 17 bases separating them. CDR1 is SGHRS and CDR2 is YFSETQ in the germline V gene. The CDR3 length is 14 residues. CDR3 amino acids: CASTPAGDGTEAFF. CDR3 sequence (DNA): TGCGCCAGCACCCCCGCGGGGGACGGAACTGAAGCTTTCTTT. Based on the CDR3 plus reference TRBV5-1 and TRBJ1-1, the full variable domain is KAGVTQTPRYLIKTRGQQVTLSCSPISGHRSVSWYQQTPGQGLQFLFEYFSETQRNKGNFPGRFSGRQFSNSRSEMNVSTLELGDSALYLCASTPAGDGTEAFFGQGTRLTVV.

This rearrangement joins TRBV5-6 to TRBJ2-6, with D perhaps matching TRBD2 (7 bases). The CDR3 sequence is 15 residues long. V was cut by 7 bases and J by 0 bases, with 11 bases left in between. CDR1 and CDR2 from the germline V gene are SGHDT and YYEEEE. The CDR3 DNA is TGTGCCAGCTTCGGGGGGCTCTCTGGGGCCAACGTCCTGACTTTC. Translating gives CASFGGLSGANVLTF.

This chain joins TRBV29-1 and TRBJ2-1; TRBD1 aligns across 7 bases. With 2 bases clipped from V and 1 base from J, the junction kept 8 bases outside the gene matches. CDR1 and CDR2 from the germline V gene are SQVTM and ANQGSEA. CDR3 length equals 16 residues. The chain's CDR3 is CSVEPEDRRSYNEQFF. Here the CDR3 DNA reads TGCAGCGTTGAACCGGAGGACAGGCGGTCCTACAATGAGCAGTTCTTC.

This sequence joins TRBV7-8 and TRBJ2-5; a possible D gene is TRBD1 (6 bases). This CDR3 comprises 13 residues. V lost 5 bases and J 2 bases, leaving 9 bases between the germline ends. Germline values: CDR1 SGHVS, CDR2 FQNEAQ. This CDR3 reads CASSPDRQETQYF. Here the CDR3 DNA reads TGTGCCAGCAGCCCGGACAGACAAGAGACCCAGTACTTC.

This chain links TRBV30 with TRBJ2-7, with 7 bases identical to TRBD2. Trimming cost V 0 bases and J 4 bases; bases outside gene matches: 9. The CDR3 runs to 15 residues. In germline, CDR1 is GTSNPN, CDR2 SVGIG (reference sequence). The CDR3 nucleotides are TGTGCCTGGAGTGTATTTGGCGGGAGCGCGTACGAGCAGTACTTC. It encodes CAWSVFGGSAYEQYF. The variable domain in full, completed from reference TRBV30 and TRBJ2-7, reads SQTIHQWPATLVQPVGSPLSLECTVEGTSNPNLYWYRQAAGRGLQLLFYSVGIGQISSEVPQNLSASRPQDRQFILSSKKLLLSDSGFYLCAWSVFGGSAYEQYFGPGTRLTVT.

CDR3 residues: CASSGGELAGVRGEQYF. In DNA form, the CDR3 reads TGTGCCAGCAGTGGGGGGGAACTAGCGGGGGTACGGGGTGAGCAGTACTTC. The chain is built from TRBV27 and TRBJ2-7; the match to TRBD2 covers 11 bases. Germline V gene sequence: CDR1 MNHEY, CDR2 SMNVEV (reference sequence). The V gene end was trimmed by 5 bases and the J gene end by 7 bases; junction bases not matched to a gene: 16. This CDR3 is 17 amino acids long.

The CDR3 nucleotides are TGCGCCAGCAGCCAAGAAGGGGGGGGGCCCACAGATACGCAGTATTTT. Translating gives CASSQEGGGPTDTQYF. The chain uses TRBV4-1 and TRBJ2-3, with D perhaps matching TRBD2 (7 bases). Germline V CDR1 and CDR2: MGHRA, YSYEKL. Trimming took 0 bases from V and 2 from J, leaving 12 bases between them. The CDR3 is 16 residues long.

The chain recombines TRBV7-8 with TRBJ2-5; 10 bases agree with TRBD2. CDR1 and CDR2 (germline): SGHVS, FQNEAQ. There are 15 residues in the CDR3. Germline trimming cut 6 bases from V and 5 bases from J; bases unmatched to any gene: 9. The CDR3 protein is CASRKMLAGVETQYF. Written as DNA, the CDR3 is TGTGCCAGCAGAAAAATGCTAGCGGGAGTGGAGACCCAGTACTTC.

Comments on this clone: Other DNA sequences in the same sample also yield this CDR3. The chain is built from TRBV7-2 and TRBJ2-5; the match to TRBD1 covers 7 bases. V lost 5 bases, J lost 3 bases, and 6 bases stayed unmatched. Germline V gives CDR1 SGHTA, CDR2 FQGNSA. The CDR3 contains 14 residues. As DNA, the CDR3 is TGTGCCAGCAGCCCCAACAGGGGAAAAGAGACCCAGTACTTC. Its translation is CASSPNRGKETQYF.

This clone appeared a few times. V gene TRBV29-1 combines with J gene TRBJ1-1; TRBD1 might be the D (5 bases). The germline gives CDR1 SQVTM, CDR2 ANQGSEA. V was pared by 4 bases and J by 7 bases, with 19 bases between. The CDR3 has 14 amino acids. The CDR3 region is CSVVGGTAGFEAFF. The CDR3 DNA is TGCAGCGTTGTCGGCGGGACTGCGGGCTTTGAAGCTTTCTTT.

The V call is TRBV2, the J call TRBJ1-4; D not resolved. The germline CDR1 and CDR2 sequences are SNHLY and FYNNEI. The CDR3 is 15 amino acids. V dropped 3 bases and J dropped 0 bases, with 8 bases sitting between them. The chain's CDR3 is CASSDIGATNEKLFF. The CDR3, as DNA: TGTGCCAGCAGTGATATCGGGGCAACTAATGAAAAACTGTTTTTT.

V usage is TRBV5-4 and J usage is TRBJ2-7; D perhaps matches TRBD1 (5 bases). V was pared by 5 bases and J by 1 base, with 13 bases between. The CDR3 covers 14 residues. CDR1 and CDR2 (germline): SGHNT, YYREEE (reference sequence). CDR3 in DNA: TGTGCCAGCAGGCCTGACAGACCTTCCTACGAGCAGTACTTC. Protein: CASRPDRPSYEQYF.

This clone rates as large. The CDR3 reads CASSLGPGIGANVLTF. In nucleotides, the CDR3 is TGCGCCAGCAGCTTGGGGCCAGGGATAGGGGCCAACGTCCTGACTTTC. The gene calls are TRBV5-1 and TRBJ2-6, with a tentative D call TRBD1 (5 bases). Germline CDR1 and CDR2: SGHRS and YFSETQ. The CDR3 contains 16 residues. V was cut by 0 bases and J by 4 bases, with 11 bases left in between.

This rearrangement joins TRBV5-4 to TRBJ1-2; D is unresolved. V shed 1 base and J shed 6 bases, with 7 bases lying between them. Per the germline V gene, CDR1 is SGHNT and CDR2 is YYREEE (reference sequence). CDR3 length: 12 residues. The CDR3 region is CASSLSGDGYTF. The CDR3 DNA reads TGTGCCAGCAGCTTGTCCGGGGATGGCTACACCTTC.

The chain couples TRBV28 to TRBJ1-1; 10 bases line up with TRBD1. The V segment lost 5 bases and the J segment 3 bases; nucleotides outside the gene matches: 6. The germline V gene has CDR1 MDHEN and CDR2 SYDVKM. This CDR3 has 15 residues. This CDR3 is CASSHTGTGDTEAFF. The CDR3, as DNA: TGTGCCAGCAGTCACACAGGGACAGGGGACACTGAAGCTTTCTTT.

The genes are TRBV19 and TRBJ2-7; 9 positions agree with TRBD1. V was pared by 6 bases and J by 6 bases, with 6 bases of the junction left unmatched. The germline CDR1 and CDR2 sequences are LNHDA and SQIVND (reference sequence). The CDR3 is made up of 13 amino acids. CDR3 coding DNA: TGTGCCAGTAGGGACCCGACAGGGGGCGAGCAGTACTTC. This translates into CASRDPTGGEQYF.